The 10 T cell receptor beta chains listed next were all sequenced from one sample in a study of prognosis after radiotherapy for stage I lung cancer. Two-round multiplex PCR on genomic DNA was the method by which TCR beta CDR3 was amplified. First-round PCR amplification was performed with primers specific to each TRBV and TRBJ gene. Each CDR3 protein gets one entry after TCRdb re-called the multiplex PCR reads with MiXCR. The data contain about 31,000 distinct CDR3 sequences, about 34% of them singletons. Sequenced here: PBMCs, sampled before or after stereotactic body radiation therapy (not recorded which). Source of these receptors: a donor aged 50 or older with non-small cell lung cancer.

Worth noting for this clonotype: One base away lies a much larger clone, so this may be a sequencing read error. The V call is TRBV3-1, the J call TRBJ1-1, with D possibly being TRBD1 (5 bases). Germline lookup yields CDR1 LGHDT and CDR2 YNNKEL (reference sequence). V was shortened by 1 base and J by 1 base, with 13 bases between the two germline ends. CDR3 length: 16 amino acids. The CDR3 is CASSQANRWGNTEAFF. The CDR3 DNA reads as TGTGCCAGCAGCCAAGCTAACAGGTGGGGGAACACTGAAGCTTTCTTT.

This clonotype was detected once. This may come from a read error, since a much larger clone is one base off. The chain employs TRBV20-1 and TRBJ2-5; 11 bases agree with TRBD2. J lost 5 bases, V lost 6 bases, and 8 bases had no gene match. There are 14 residues in the CDR3. The germline gives CDR1 DFQATT, CDR2 SNEGSKA (reference sequence). CDR3 sequence reads: CSARIAGGRETQYF. CDR3 nucleotide sequence: TGCAGTGCCAGAATAGCGGGAGGGCGGGAGACCCAGTACTTC.

This clonotype was detected many times. The chain combines TRBV20-1 with TRBJ2-3; weak D call: TRBD1 (6 bases). The CDR3 spans 15 residues. The germline V gene has CDR1 DFQATT and CDR2 SNEGSKA (reference sequence). Trimming took off 3 bases at V and 2 bases at J, with 15 bases between the two ends. CDR3 nucleotides: TGCAGTGCTAGTGACCCGGGACATAACACAGATACGCAGTATTTT. Protein sequence: CSASDPGHNTDTQYF.

The sample holds many counts of this clonotype. The V call is TRBV6-5, the J call TRBJ2-3; D is possibly TRBD1 (6 bases). The CDR3 runs 15 residues. V lost 2 bases and J lost 0, with 9 bases in between. Germline V gene sequence: CDR1 MNHEY, CDR2 SVGAGI. CDR3 nucleotide sequence: TGTGCCAGCAGTTACGACAGGACTAGCACAGATACGCAGTATTTT. Protein: CASSYDRTSTDTQYF.

This clonotype is categorized as medium-sized. DNA of the CDR3: TGTGCCAGCAGTGAAAGGAGTACCGGGACAGTTAACAACTATGGCTACACCTTC. It yields the protein CASSERSTGTVNNYGYTF. The chain uses TRBV6-1 and TRBJ1-2; 7 bases align to TRBD1. CDR3 length: 18 residues. Trimming at V came to 2 bases and at J to 2 bases, leaving 14 bases not matched to a gene. The germline V gene has CDR1 MNHNS and CDR2 SASEGT.

This clonotype was recorded at least ten times. This sequence joins TRBV6-1 and TRBJ2-1; D is uncertain. Per germline, CDR1 MNHNS and CDR2 SASEGT. The CDR3 is 11 amino acids. V gave up 6 bases and J gave up 2 bases, with 2 bases separating them. The chain's CDR3 is CASSAYNEQFF. The CDR3, as DNA: TGTGCCAGCAGCGCCTACAATGAGCAGTTCTTC.

CDR3 sequence reads: CASSLYSPGTGGEMSCYTF. For the CDR3, the DNA is TGTGCCAGCAGTTTATATAGCCCCGGGACAGGGGGCGAGATGTCTTGCTACACCTTC. The gene calls are TRBV27 and TRBJ1-2, with TRBD1 matching over 12 bases. This CDR3 has 19 amino acids. In germline, CDR1 is MNHEY, CDR2 SMNVEV (reference sequence). Unmatched junction bases numbered 18, after V lost 1 base and J lost 9 bases.

Of note for this clonotype: Just one base apart from a much larger clone, this may be a read error. Given the absence of the conserved phenylalanine or tryptophan at the CDR3 end, a read error is likely. No DNA is shown, since the ends of the CDR3 on it are uncertain; the CDR3 is the one TCRdb lists. The CDR3 reads CASSYSPSLGVTRI. The chain links TRBV6-9 to TRBJ2-3; TRBD1 was called by the table and not checked on the DNA. Counting both end residues, the CDR3 totals 14 amino acids. CDR1 and CDR2 (germline): MNHGY, SVAAGI.

The rearrangement joins TRBV3-1 to TRBJ2-5, with TRBD1 matching 7 bases. The CDR3 totals 15 residues. The junction had 7 bases not matched to a gene; V was cut back by 4 bases and J by 2 bases. Germline loops: CDR1 LGHDT, CDR2 YNNKEL (reference sequence). The CDR3 DNA is TGTGCCAGCAGCCGGTGGGACAGTCTTCAAGAGACCCAGTACTTC. This translates into CASSRWDSLQETQYF.

This clonotype was seen at least ten times. J is TRBJ2-6 and V is TRBV12-5, with D possibly matching TRBD1 (6 bases). This CDR3 is built from 22 residues. Germline V CDR1 and CDR2: LGHNT, FRNRAP. Trimming removed 3 bases from V and 4 bases from J, with 31 bases in between. The CDR3 region is CASGLASLYIGQNTRGANVLTF. CDR3 DNA sequence: TGTGCTAGTGGTTTAGCGTCCTTATACATAGGACAGAATACGCGAGGGGCCAACGTCCTGACTTTC. The whole variable domain, remainder taken from reference TRBV12-5 and TRBJ2-6, is DARVTQTPRHKVTEMGQEVTMRCQPILGHNTVFWYRQTMMQGLELLAYFRNRAPLDDSGMPKDRFSAEMPDATLATLKIQPSEPRDSAVYFCASGLASLYIGQNTRGANVLTFGAGSRLTVL.